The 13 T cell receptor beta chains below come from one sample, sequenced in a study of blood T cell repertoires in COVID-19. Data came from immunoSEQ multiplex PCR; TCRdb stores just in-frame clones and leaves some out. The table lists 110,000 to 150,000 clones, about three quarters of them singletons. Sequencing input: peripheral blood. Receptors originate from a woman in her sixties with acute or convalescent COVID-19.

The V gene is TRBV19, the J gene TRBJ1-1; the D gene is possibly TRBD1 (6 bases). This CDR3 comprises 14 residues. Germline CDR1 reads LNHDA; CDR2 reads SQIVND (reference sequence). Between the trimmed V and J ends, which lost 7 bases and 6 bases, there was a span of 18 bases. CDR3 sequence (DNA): TGTGCCAGTAACAGGGACAAGACCTTTGCTGAAGCTTTCTTT. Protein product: CASNRDKTFAEAFF.

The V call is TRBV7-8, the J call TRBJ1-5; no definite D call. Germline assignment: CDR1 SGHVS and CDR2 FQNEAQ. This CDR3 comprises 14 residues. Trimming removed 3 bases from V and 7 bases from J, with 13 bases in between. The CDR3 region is CASSLRGDTQPQHF. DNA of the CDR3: TGTGCCAGCAGCTTGAGAGGCGATACCCAGCCCCAGCATTTT.

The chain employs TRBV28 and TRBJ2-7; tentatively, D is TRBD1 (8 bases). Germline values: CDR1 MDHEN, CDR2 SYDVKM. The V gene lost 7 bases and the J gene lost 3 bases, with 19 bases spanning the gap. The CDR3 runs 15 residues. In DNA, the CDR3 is TGTGCCAGCAATCGACCCACAGGGGGGGGCTACGAGCAGTACTTC. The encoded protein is CASNRPTGGGYEQYF.

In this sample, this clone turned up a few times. This CDR3 is CASSLLGAQYGYTF. CDR3 in DNA: TGTGCCAGCAGTTTACTGGGGGCGCAGTATGGCTACACCTTC. The chain employs TRBV28 and TRBJ1-2; weak D call: TRBD1 (6 bases). CDR1 is MDHEN, CDR2 SYDVKM, per germline. The CDR3 sequence is 14 residues long. V lost 2 bases and J 5 bases, leaving 12 bases between the germline ends.

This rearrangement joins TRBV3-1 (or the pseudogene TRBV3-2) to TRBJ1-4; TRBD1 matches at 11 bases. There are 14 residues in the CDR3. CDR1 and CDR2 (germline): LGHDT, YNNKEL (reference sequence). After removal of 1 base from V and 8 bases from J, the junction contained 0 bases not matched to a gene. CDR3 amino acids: CASSQGTGGEKLFF. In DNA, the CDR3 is TGTGCCAGCAGCCAAGGGACAGGGGGCGAAAAACTGTTTTTT.

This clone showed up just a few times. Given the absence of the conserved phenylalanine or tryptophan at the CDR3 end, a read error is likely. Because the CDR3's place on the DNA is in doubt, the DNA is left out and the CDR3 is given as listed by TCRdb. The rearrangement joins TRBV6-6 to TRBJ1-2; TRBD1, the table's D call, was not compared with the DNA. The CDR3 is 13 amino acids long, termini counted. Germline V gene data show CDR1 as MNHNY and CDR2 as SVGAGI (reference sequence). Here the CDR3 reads CASRFPGQGMLLL.

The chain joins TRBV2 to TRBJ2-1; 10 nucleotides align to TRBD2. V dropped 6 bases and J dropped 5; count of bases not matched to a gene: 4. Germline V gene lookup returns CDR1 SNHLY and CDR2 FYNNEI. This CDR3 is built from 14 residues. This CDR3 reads CASRIAGGNNEQFF. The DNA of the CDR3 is TGTGCCAGCAGAATAGCGGGAGGCAACAATGAGCAGTTCTTC.

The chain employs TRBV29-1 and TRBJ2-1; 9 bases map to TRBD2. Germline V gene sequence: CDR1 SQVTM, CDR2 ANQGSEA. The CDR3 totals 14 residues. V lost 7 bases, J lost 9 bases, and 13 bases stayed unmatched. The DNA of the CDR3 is TGCAGCGCTGTTAGCGGGAGAGTGTTCGGTGAGCAGTTCTTC. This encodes CSAVSGRVFGEQFF.

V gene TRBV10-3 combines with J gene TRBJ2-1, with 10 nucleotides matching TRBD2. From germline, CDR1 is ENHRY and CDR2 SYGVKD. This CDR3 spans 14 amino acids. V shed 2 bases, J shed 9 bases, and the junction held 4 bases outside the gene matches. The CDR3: CAISELAGVIEQFF. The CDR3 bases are TGTGCCATCAGTGAGCTAGCGGGAGTAATTGAGCAGTTCTTC.

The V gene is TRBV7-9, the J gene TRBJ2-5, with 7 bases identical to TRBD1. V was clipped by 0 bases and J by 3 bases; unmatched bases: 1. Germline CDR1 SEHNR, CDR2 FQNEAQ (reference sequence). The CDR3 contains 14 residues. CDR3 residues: CASSLAGTEETQYF. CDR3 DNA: TGTGCCAGCAGCTTAGCCGGGACAGAAGAGACCCAGTACTTC.

The CDR3, as DNA: TGCGCCAGCAGCTTGGTCGCTAGCGGTCTTCTAAAAACCAATGAGCAGTTCTTC. It codes for CASSLVASGLLKTNEQFF. The chain recombines TRBV5-1 with TRBJ2-1, with 7 bases matching TRBD2. Trimming cost V 0 bases and J 6 bases; bases outside gene matches: 15. Germline V CDR1 and CDR2: SGHRS, YFSETQ. The CDR3 is made up of 18 amino acids. Full variable domain (remainder filled in from reference TRBV5-1 and TRBJ2-1): KAGVTQTPRYLIKTRGQQVTLSCSPISGHRSVSWYQQTPGQGLQFLFEYFSETQRNKGNFPGRFSGRQFSNSRSEMNVSTLELGDSALYLCASSLVASGLLKTNEQFFGPGTRLTVL.

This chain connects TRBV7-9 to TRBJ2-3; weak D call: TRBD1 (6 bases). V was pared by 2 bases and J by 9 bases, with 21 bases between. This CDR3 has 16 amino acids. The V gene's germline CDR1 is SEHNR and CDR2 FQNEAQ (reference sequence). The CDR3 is CASSLSGSRQEVTQYF. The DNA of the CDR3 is TGTGCCAGCAGCTTATCCGGGTCGCGACAGGAGGTCACGCAGTATTTT.

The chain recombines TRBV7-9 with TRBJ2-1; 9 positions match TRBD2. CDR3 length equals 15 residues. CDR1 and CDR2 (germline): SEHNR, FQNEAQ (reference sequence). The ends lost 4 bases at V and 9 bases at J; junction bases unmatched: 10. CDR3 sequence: CASSYLAGVPREQFF. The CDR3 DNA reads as TGTGCCAGCAGCTACTTAGCGGGAGTCCCGCGTGAGCAGTTCTTC.